The 24 T cell receptor beta chains listed next were all sequenced from one sample in a study of chemoradiotherapy in HPV16-positive cancers. The data were produced by immunoSEQ multiplex PCR, yet TCRdb's version contains in-frame clones alone and is incomplete. The table lists over 9,000 clones, around 90% of them singletons. The specimen was blood, collected from a patient who underwent chemoradiotherapy. The source is a human donor with HPV-associated anogenital cancer.

The rearrangement joins TRBV7-2 to TRBJ1-2; maybe TRBD1 (5 bases). Trimming took 7 bases from V and 2 from J, leaving 17 bases between them. Germline V gene data show CDR1 as SGHTA and CDR2 as FQGNSA. The CDR3 loop spans 15 amino acids. This chain's CDR3 is CASTNSGGKNYGYTF. The CDR3 DNA sequence: TGTGCCAGCACCAACTCGGGGGGGAAAAACTATGGCTACACCTTC.

V gene TRBV5-4 combines with J gene TRBJ2-1; no reliable D call. V shed 4 bases and J shed 0 bases, with 14 bases lying between them. The CDR3 runs to 16 residues. Per the germline V gene, CDR1 is SGHNT and CDR2 is YYREEE (reference sequence). The CDR3 DNA reads TGTGCCAGCAGCCAACTTGGGCGAAGCTCCTACAATGAGCAGTTCTTC. Its translation: CASSQLGRSSYNEQFF. Complete variable domain (other parts from reference TRBV5-4 and TRBJ2-1): ETGVTQSPTHLIKTRGQQVTLRCSSQSGHNTVSWYQQALGQGPQFIFQYYREEENGRGNFPPRFSGLQFPNYSSELNVNALELDDSALYLCASSQLGRSSYNEQFFGPGTRLTVL.

By share of the sample, this clone is hyperexpanded. The genes are TRBV9 and TRBJ1-1, with D unclear. Trimming removed 3 bases at V and 4 bases at J, with 13 bases between. This CDR3 spans 14 amino acids. Germline lookup yields CDR1 SGDLS and CDR2 YYNGEE. The DNA for the CDR3 is TGTGCCAGCAGCGAATCACAGTATAGCACTGAAGCTTTCTTT. This sequence encodes CASSESQYSTEAFF.

The chain has TRBV7-8 and TRBJ2-2; D tentatively fits TRBD1 or TRBD2 (5 bases each). CDR1 and CDR2 (germline): SGHVS, FQNEAQ. With 1 base removed from V and 5 bases from J, the gap between germline ends came to 17 bases. This CDR3 comprises 17 residues. The CDR3 region is CASSLERQSRGTGELFF. Written as DNA, the CDR3 is TGTGCCAGCAGCTTAGAGCGACAGTCCCGAGGGACCGGGGAGCTGTTTTTT.

The gene calls are TRBV2 and TRBJ2-5, with D perhaps matching TRBD2 (6 bases). The CDR3 covers 13 residues. With 7 bases removed from V and 5 bases from J, the gap between germline ends came to 14 bases. Germline values: CDR1 SNHLY, CDR2 FYNNEI. CDR3 residues: CASTRGGVETQYF. The CDR3 nucleotides are TGTGCCAGCACCCGAGGAGGGGTCGAGACCCAGTACTTC.

This chain links TRBV30 with TRBJ2-3; 8 bases are shared with TRBD2. The CDR3 is made up of 16 amino acids. CDR1 and CDR2 (germline): GTSNPN, SVGIG (reference sequence). V lost 0 bases to trimming and J lost 0 bases; unmatched junction nucleotides: 5. CDR3: CAWSVGLGPSTDTQYF. DNA of the CDR3: TGTGCCTGGAGTGTGGGACTAGGGCCTAGCACAGATACGCAGTATTTT.

V gene TRBV30 combines with J gene TRBJ1-4; D ambiguous. CDR1 and CDR2 from the germline V gene are GTSNPN and SVGIG (reference sequence). V was clipped by 0 bases and J by 5 bases, with 7 bases between them. The CDR3 covers 13 residues. CDR3 loop: CAWSVPLNEKLFF. CDR3 nucleotides: TGTGCCTGGAGTGTTCCCCTCAATGAAAAACTGTTTTTT.

The chain combines TRBV5-1 with TRBJ2-5; 9 nucleotides agree with TRBD1. Germline trimming cut 4 bases from V and 5 bases from J; bases unmatched to any gene: 15. Germline CDR1 is SGHRS and CDR2 is YFSETQ. CDR3 length: 17 residues. The CDR3 spells CASSHPARDRVWETQYF. The CDR3, as DNA: TGCGCCAGCAGCCACCCCGCCCGGGACAGGGTCTGGGAGACCCAGTACTTC.

The chain links TRBV5-4 to TRBJ2-7; no reliable D call. This CDR3 region has 12 residues. Trimming cost V 0 bases and J 4 bases, with 5 bases left between them. Germline loops: CDR1 SGHNT, CDR2 YYREEE (reference sequence). CDR3 residues: CASSLGGYEQYV. The CDR3 region has the DNA TGTGCCAGCAGCTTGGGTGGGTACGAGCAGTACGTC.

The V call is TRBV2, the J call TRBJ2-7; D not resolved. The length of the CDR3 is 12 residues. The V gene's germline CDR1 is SNHLY and CDR2 FYNNEI. V dropped 1 base and J dropped 5 bases, with 6 bases sitting between them. The CDR3 reads CASSEVGDEQYV. The CDR3 coding sequence is TGTGCCAGCAGTGAAGTTGGGGACGAGCAGTACGTC.

The chain uses TRBV2 and TRBJ1-1, with D tentatively TRBD1 (6 bases). Germline V CDR1 and CDR2: SNHLY, FYNNEI. The CDR3 spans 15 residues. V was clipped by 6 bases and J by 4 bases, with 18 bases between them. CDR3 sequence (DNA): TGTGCCAGCAGAGCAAGGGGGACATCTGGCACTGAAGCTTTCTTT. This encodes CASRARGTSGTEAFF.

The rearrangement uses TRBV7-2 and TRBJ2-3, with 11 bases matching TRBD2. The CDR3 runs to 15 residues. J was trimmed by 0 bases and V by 7 bases; bases with no gene match: 3. The germline CDR1 and CDR2 sequences are SGHTA and FQGNSA. DNA for the CDR3: TGTGCCAGCACCTGGACTAGCGGGAGCACAGATACGCAGTATTTT. Translation gives CASTWTSGSTDTQYF.

The chain recombines TRBV21-1 with TRBJ2-7; the DNA was not compared with TRBD1, the D call given in the table. TRBV21-1 is flagged as a pseudogene. CDR3 length: 14 amino acids. This CDR3 reads CASSKAGTPYEQYF. DNA of the CDR3: TGTGCCAGCAGCAAGGCCGGGACACCCTACGAGCAGTACTTC.

The chain couples TRBV10-3 to TRBJ1-2; D may be TRBD1 (5 bases). The germline V gene has CDR1 ENHRY and CDR2 SYGVKD. The CDR3 runs to 12 residues. The V end was cut by 9 bases, the J end by 2 bases, with 10 bases between. In DNA form, the CDR3 reads TGTGCCATTCAGGGCGCAAACTATGGCTACACCTTC. Translated: CAIQGANYGYTF.

The V and J genes are TRBV4-1 and TRBJ1-5; 7 nucleotides match TRBD1. Trimming cost V 3 bases and J 0 bases; bases outside gene matches: 5. Germline CDR1 and CDR2: MGHRA and YSYEKL. This CDR3 contains 16 residues. CDR3 residues: CASSQSGTVSNQPQHF. The CDR3 coding sequence is TGCGCCAGCAGCCAGTCCGGGACAGTTAGCAATCAGCCCCAGCATTTT.

The J gene is TRBJ2-2, the V gene TRBV12-5; 7 bases match TRBD1. After removal of 6 bases from V and 5 bases from J, the junction contained 9 bases not matched to a gene. This CDR3 contains 15 residues. Germline V gives CDR1 LGHNT, CDR2 FRNRAP. The CDR3 sequence: CASGLRTGNTGELFF. CDR3 nucleotide sequence: TGTGCTAGTGGCCTACGGACAGGAAATACCGGGGAGCTGTTTTTT.

This chain connects TRBV13 to TRBJ1-5; no definite D call. This CDR3 has 14 amino acids. Germline CDR1 PRHDT, CDR2 FYEKMQ (reference sequence). The ends were cut back, 0 bases at V and 5 bases at J, with 8 bases in the middle. CDR3 residues: CASSLGASHQPQHF. CDR3 coding DNA: TGTGCCAGCAGCTTAGGGGCGAGCCATCAGCCCCAGCATTTT.

The chain carries TRBV30 and TRBJ2-1, with 11 bases aligning to TRBD2. This CDR3 has 15 residues. V trimming: 4 bases; J trimming: 7 bases; junction bases outside the gene matches: 9. Germline values: CDR1 GTSNPN, CDR2 SVGIG (reference sequence). The CDR3 nucleotides are TGTGCCTGGATGAATCTAGCGGGGGGTCTGAATGAGCAGTTCTTC. Amino acids: CAWMNLAGGLNEQFF.

This clone was found once. The rearrangement links TRBV25-1 to TRBJ2-2, with TRBD1 as a possible D gene (6 bases). CDR3 length: 14 amino acids. Trimming shortened V by 6 bases and J by 3 bases, and 11 bases separated the two germline ends. From germline, CDR1 is MGHDK and CDR2 SYGVNS. This CDR3 reads CASRRGIDTGELFF. The DNA of the CDR3 is TGTGCCAGCAGAAGGGGGATCGACACCGGGGAGCTGTTTTTT.

V usage is TRBV6-6 and J usage is TRBJ2-7; a possible D gene is TRBD1 (6 bases). The length of the CDR3 is 15 residues. Germline V gives CDR1 MNHNY, CDR2 SVGAGI (reference sequence). Trimming took 7 bases from V and 2 from J, leaving 18 bases between them. The CDR3 here is CASTQRPTGTYEQYV. The CDR3, as DNA: TGTGCCAGCACTCAACGACCCACAGGGACCTACGAGCAGTACGTC.

Only one count was recorded for this clone. The chain recombines TRBV5-1 with TRBJ2-2; 7 nucleotides match TRBD2. There are 12 residues in the CDR3. Germline loops: CDR1 SGHRS, CDR2 YFSETQ. V shed 4 bases and J 6 bases; nucleotides not matched to a gene: 0. DNA of the CDR3: TGCGCCAGCAGCCGGGAGGCCGGGGAGCTGTTTTTT. Its translation is CASSREAGELFF.

This sequence joins TRBV19 and TRBJ1-1; 7 bases fit TRBD1. V lost 8 bases, J lost 8 bases, and 14 bases stayed unmatched. Germline assignment: CDR1 LNHDA and CDR2 SQIVND (reference sequence). The CDR3 extends over 14 amino acids. The CDR3 region is CASRTGAGLPEAFF. The CDR3 bases are TGTGCCAGTCGAACAGGGGCCGGACTCCCGGAAGCTTTCTTT.

In nucleotides, the CDR3 is TGCAGCGTTGACCGGGGAGACTATGGCTACACCTTC. As protein: CSVDRGDYGYTF. The chain has TRBV29-1 and TRBJ1-2; D is ambiguous. The CDR3 is made up of 12 amino acids. From germline, CDR1 is SQVTM and CDR2 ANQGSEA. The germline V and J ends were trimmed by 3 bases and 3 bases, with 8 bases remaining between them.

This clone appeared a single time. V gene TRBV9 combines with J gene TRBJ2-3; D unresolved. Germline CDR1 is SGDLS and CDR2 is YYNGEE. This CDR3 has 14 residues. V was clipped by 4 bases and J by 0 bases, with 9 bases between them. The CDR3 sequence is CASSPFDSTDTQYF. DNA of the CDR3: TGTGCCAGCAGCCCGTTTGACAGCACAGATACGCAGTATTTT.